The 19 T cell receptor beta chains presented below share a single source sample, sequenced in a study of blood T cell repertoires in COVID-19. Clones were read by immunoSEQ multiplex PCR, and TCRdb kept only the in-frame ones, dropping some. The data contain approximately 97,000 clones, around 85% of them singletons. Source material: peripheral blood. The receptors were sampled from a human donor in a cohort sampled during active COVID-19.

This clone was recorded only once. V is TRBV3-1 (or the pseudogene TRBV3-2) and J is TRBJ2-7; D possibly corresponds to TRBD2 (5 bases). The ends were cut back, 1 base at V and 4 bases at J, with 8 bases in the middle. Germline V CDR1 and CDR2: LGHDT, YNNKEL (reference sequence). The CDR3 loop spans 13 amino acids. CDR3: CASSQGGIYEQYF. As DNA, the CDR3 is TGTGCCAGCAGCCAAGGAGGGATTTACGAGCAGTACTTC.

This chain joins TRBV15 and TRBJ1-3; a weak D match, TRBD1 (5 bases). This CDR3 is built from 13 residues. V lost 7 bases to trimming and J lost 0 bases, with 7 bases between them. Germline values: CDR1 LNHNV, CDR2 YYDKDF (reference sequence). Written as DNA, the CDR3 is TGTGCCACCACAGGGTCCTCTGGAAACACCATATATTTT. It is translated as CATTGSSGNTIYF.

The chain has TRBV9 and TRBJ2-5, with TRBD2 identical over 11 bases. The ends lost 0 bases at V and 4 bases at J; junction bases unmatched: 2. The CDR3 is 15 amino acids. Germline CDR1 and CDR2: SGDLS and YYNGEE. CDR3 nucleotides: TGTGCCAGCAGCGTAGGTCTAGCGGGAGGAGAGACCCAGTACTTC. Its translation is CASSVGLAGGETQYF.

The rearrangement links TRBV3-1 (or the pseudogene TRBV3-2) to TRBJ2-1; tentative D call: TRBD2 (5 bases). The CDR3 is made up of 14 amino acids. Per the germline V gene, CDR1 is LGHDT and CDR2 is YNNKEL (reference sequence). V was clipped by 2 bases and J by 8 bases, with 13 bases between them. CDR3 amino acids: CASSQRSAGDEQFF. CDR3 bases: TGTGCCAGCAGCCAACGATCCGCGGGCGATGAGCAGTTCTTC.

The rearrangement uses TRBV6-2 or TRBV6-3 and TRBJ1-1; 7 nucleotides align to TRBD1. The V and J ends lost 5 bases and 0 bases, in that order; junction bases with no gene match: 3. Germline CDR1 is MNHEY and CDR2 is SVGEGT. CDR3 size: 14 residues. In DNA form, the CDR3 reads TGTGCCAGCAGTACAGGGGTTGTGAACACTGAAGCTTTCTTT. As protein: CASSTGVVNTEAFF.

This sequence joins TRBV9 and TRBJ2-6; D unresolved. Germline V lookup: CDR1 SGDLS, CDR2 YYNGEE. The CDR3 extends over 14 amino acids. Between the trimmed V and J ends, which lost 0 bases and 3 bases, there was a span of 4 bases. Here the CDR3 reads CASSVVIGANVLTF. CDR3 in DNA: TGTGCCAGCAGCGTAGTTATTGGGGCCAACGTCCTGACTTTC. The full variable domain, rest sourced from reference TRBV9 and TRBJ2-6, is DSGVTQTPKHLITATGQRVTLRCSPRSGDLSVYWYQQSLDQGLQFLIQYYNGEERAKGNILERFSAQQFPDLHSELNLSSLELGDSALYFCASSVVIGANVLTFGAGSRLTVL.

This clone was observed a single time. CDR3 bases: TGTGCCAGCAGCGTAGGGGAGGGGAGGACCGGGGAGCTGTTTTTT. This codes for CASSVGEGRTGELFF. This chain connects TRBV9 to TRBJ2-2; 7 nucleotides agree with TRBD2. The CDR3 spans 15 residues. Germline V CDR1 and CDR2: SGDLS, YYNGEE. The junction had 4 bases not matched to a gene; V was cut back by 0 bases and J by 5 bases.

About this clone itself: Other DNA sequences in the sample encode the same CDR3. The CDR3 reads CASSSRDRGYEQYF. CDR3 DNA sequence: TGTGCCAGTAGTTCCCGGGACAGGGGCTACGAGCAGTACTTC. The J gene is TRBJ2-7, the V gene TRBV19; 10 nucleotides match TRBD1. Trimming cost V 5 bases and J 3 bases; bases outside gene matches: 4. CDR3 length equals 14 residues. Germline CDR1 and CDR2: LNHDA and SQIVND (reference sequence).

This clone occurred once. This chain uses TRBV6-5 with TRBJ2-5; possibly TRBD2 for D (6 bases). This CDR3 is 15 amino acids long. V shed 2 bases and J shed 2 bases, with 12 bases lying between them. Germline assignment: CDR1 MNHEY and CDR2 SVGAGI. CDR3 DNA sequence: TGTGCCAGCAGTTACAGCGGAGGGTTTCAAGAGACCCAGTACTTC. Encoded protein: CASSYSGGFQETQYF.

The chain uses TRBV4-1 and TRBJ2-1; the D is unclear. CDR3 size: 15 residues. Germline loops: CDR1 MGHRA, CDR2 YSYEKL. V was pared by 0 bases and J by 10 bases, with 16 bases between. This CDR3 reads CASSQDRTLAEEQFF. CDR3 DNA: TGCGCCAGCAGCCAAGATCGCACCTTGGCGGAGGAGCAGTTCTTC.

This clone was recorded once. This chain connects TRBV4-2 to TRBJ1-2; the D gene is possibly TRBD1 (5 bases). The CDR3 runs to 13 residues. The V end was cut by 0 bases, the J end by 4 bases, with 6 bases between. Germline V lookup: CDR1 LGHNA, CDR2 YNFKEQ. This CDR3 reads CASSQDGAYGYTF. The CDR3 nucleotides read TGTGCCAGCAGCCAAGATGGGGCCTATGGCTACACCTTC.

The chain links TRBV5-1 to TRBJ2-1, with D tentatively TRBD1 (6 bases). Trimming left V 7 bases short and J 0 bases short, with 14 bases between. The CDR3 contains 15 residues. CDR1 and CDR2 from the germline V gene are SGHRS and YFSETQ. CDR3 in DNA: TGCGCCAGCGGTCGGGACACAAGCTCCTACAATGAGCAGTTCTTC. This translates into CASGRDTSSYNEQFF.

This rearrangement joins TRBV6-2 or TRBV6-3 to TRBJ2-1; D perhaps matches TRBD2 (6 bases). CDR1 and CDR2 (germline): MNHEY, SVGEGT. The CDR3 spans 14 residues. V was shortened by 6 bases and J by 1 base, with 10 bases between the two germline ends. CDR3 coding DNA: TGTGCCAGCAGCATAGCGGAGTCCTACAATGAGCAGTTCTTC. Protein sequence: CASSIAESYNEQFF.

This chain joins TRBV7-2 and TRBJ2-3; 8 bases align to TRBD2. The CDR3 length is 15 residues. Per the germline V gene, CDR1 is SGHTA and CDR2 is FQGNSA. Trimming removed 0 bases from V and 4 bases from J; junction bases left unmatched: 3. CDR3 coding DNA: TGTGCCAGCAGCTTAGCCCCAGCGGGAGCAGATACGCAGTATTTT. Translation: CASSLAPAGADTQYF.

V gene TRBV7-3 combines with J gene TRBJ1-3; D is unclear. Trimming took 5 bases from V and 4 from J, leaving 9 bases between them. This CDR3 has 13 residues. Germline V CDR1 and CDR2: SGHTA, FQGTGA. The CDR3 bases are TGTGCCAGCAGCCCTGGCCTCGGAAACACCATATATTTT. Encoded protein: CASSPGLGNTIYF.

The chain is built from TRBV24-1 and TRBJ1-2; the D is unclear. This CDR3 is built from 17 residues. V lost 7 bases, J lost 4 bases, and 24 bases lay in between. The germline gives CDR1 KGHDR, CDR2 SFDVKD. CDR3 sequence: CATRKVGWATPFYGYTF. As DNA, the CDR3 is TGTGCCACCAGGAAAGTTGGTTGGGCTACGCCTTTCTATGGCTACACCTTC.

This clone was seen a handful of times. The V call is TRBV9, the J call TRBJ2-3; no definite D call. With 3 bases removed from V and 8 bases from J, the gap between germline ends came to 16 bases. Germline V CDR1 and CDR2: SGDLS, YYNGEE. The CDR3 contains 14 residues. CDR3 region: CASSAPSTQATQYF. Here the CDR3 DNA reads TGTGCCAGCAGCGCTCCGTCCACGCAAGCTACGCAGTATTTT.

This chain uses TRBV19 with TRBJ2-3; TRBD1 matches 11 bases. With 4 bases clipped from V and 7 bases from J, the junction kept 4 bases outside the gene matches. Germline-derived CDR1 and CDR2 are LNHDA and SQIVND (reference sequence). The CDR3 is made up of 14 amino acids. The DNA of the CDR3 is TGTGCCAGTAGTAGAGGACAGGGGGCATATACGCAGTATTTT. Translation: CASSRGQGAYTQYF.

The rearrangement uses TRBV3-1 (or the pseudogene TRBV3-2) and TRBJ2-3, with D possibly matching TRBD2 (5 bases). The CDR3 covers 13 residues. The germline CDR1 and CDR2 sequences are LGHDT and YNNKEL (reference sequence). Trimming took off 1 base at V and 5 bases at J, with 7 bases between the two ends. DNA of the CDR3: TGTGCCAGCAGCCAAGGACGGGGAGATACGCAGTATTTT. Amino acid sequence: CASSQGRGDTQYF.